This T cell receptor (beta chain) was sequenced during a study of vaccination effects on CD4 cells after COVID-19. Overall study: After the second dose, samples were taken at median day 72. The study, taken as a whole, reports: Infection-derived and vaccine-derived clones contracted markedly late after vaccination. Small numbers of convalescent patients limited the study. It also lacked early post-infection timepoints.

Sequencing followed a ViraFEST assay step that expanded antigen-specific CD4+ T cells with viral peptide pools. A 10-day culture period preceded the isolation of CD4+ T cells. Each person got two doses of an mRNA SARS-CoV-2 vaccine, BNT162b2 or mRNA-1273. The assay was immunoSEQ multiplex PCR, and TCRdb's table has in-frame clones only and misses some. The sample has 65,000 to 95,000 clones; over 70% are singletons. The CDR3 runs 13 residues. Germline V gives CDR1 ENHRY, CDR2 SYGVKD. Trimming cost V 3 bases and J 3 bases, with 9 bases left between them. Note on this clone: The antigen is not known.

The rearrangement joins TRBV10-3 to TRBJ2-7; no reliable D call. The sample consisted of CD4+ T cells from PBMCs cultured with HCoV-OC43 spike peptides, taken after COVID-19 vaccination. Subset reported: HCoV-OC43 spike overlapping peptide pool stimulation. This TCR derives from a human donor who received a COVID-19 vaccine. The CDR3 region is CAISDTWNYEQYV. The CDR3 DNA sequence: TGTGCCATCAGTGATACGTGGAACTACGAGCAGTACGTC.